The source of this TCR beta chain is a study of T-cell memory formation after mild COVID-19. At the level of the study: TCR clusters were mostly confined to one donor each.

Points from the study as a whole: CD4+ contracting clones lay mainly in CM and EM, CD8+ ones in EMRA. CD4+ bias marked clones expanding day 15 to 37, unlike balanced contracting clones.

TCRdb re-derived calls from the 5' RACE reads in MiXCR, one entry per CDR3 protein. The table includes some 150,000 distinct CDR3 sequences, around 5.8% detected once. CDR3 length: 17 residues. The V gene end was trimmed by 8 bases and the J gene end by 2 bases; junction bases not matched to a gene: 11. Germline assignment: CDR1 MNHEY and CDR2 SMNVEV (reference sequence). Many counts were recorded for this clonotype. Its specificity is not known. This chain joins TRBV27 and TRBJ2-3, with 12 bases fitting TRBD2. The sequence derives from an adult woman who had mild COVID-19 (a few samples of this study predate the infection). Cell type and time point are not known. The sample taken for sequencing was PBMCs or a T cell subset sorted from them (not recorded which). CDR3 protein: CASRPYGLAGSTDTQYF. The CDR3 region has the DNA TGTGCCAGCCGACCATACGGACTAGCGGGATCCACAGATACGCAGTATTTT.